This record looks at one TCR beta chain sequence and its context. Its matching antigen is unknown. Every donor gave 7.5 to 10 milliliters of peripheral blood. Sample-barcoded 5' priming and a J-beta primer mix drove a second PCR of 7 to 11 cycles. TCRdb independently ran MiXCR on the 5' RACE reads; one entry per CDR3 protein. The data hold fewer than 700,000 distinct CDR3 sequences, with around 48% observed a single time. CDR1 and CDR2 (germline): MNHEY, SMNVEV (reference sequence). V lost 3 bases to trimming and J lost 5 bases; unmatched junction nucleotides: 8. The CDR3 is 17 residues long. The data were taken from a study of blood T cells in healthy people across ages. In the study overall: The template switching approach captured approximately one barcoded beta molecule for every two T cells.

General study points: Both higher diversity and more naive CD4+ cells marked long-lived donors when set against aged donors. Older age went with lower TCR beta diversity per million T cells, in a roughly linear way.

This sequence was found in an elderly man in good health. The J gene is TRBJ2-1, the V gene TRBV27; TRBD2 matches at 12 bases. Sample: blood. The CDR3 region has the DNA TGTGCCAGCAGTTTTGGACTAGCGGGAATGGAGCACAATGAGCAGTTCTTC. This gives the protein CASSFGLAGMEHNEQFF.